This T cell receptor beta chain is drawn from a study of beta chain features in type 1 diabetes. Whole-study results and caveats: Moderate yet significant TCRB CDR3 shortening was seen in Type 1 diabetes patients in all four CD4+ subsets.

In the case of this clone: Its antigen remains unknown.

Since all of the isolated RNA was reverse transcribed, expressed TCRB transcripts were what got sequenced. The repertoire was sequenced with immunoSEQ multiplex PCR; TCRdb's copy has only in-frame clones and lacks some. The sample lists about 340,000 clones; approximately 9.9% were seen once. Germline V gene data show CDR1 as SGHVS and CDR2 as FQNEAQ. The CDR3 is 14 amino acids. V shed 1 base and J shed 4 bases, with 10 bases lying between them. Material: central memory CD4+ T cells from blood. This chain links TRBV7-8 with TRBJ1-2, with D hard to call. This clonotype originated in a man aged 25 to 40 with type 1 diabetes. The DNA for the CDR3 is TGTGCCAGCAGCTTAGAGGGCAGCGGCTATGGCTACACCTTC. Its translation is CASSLEGSGYGYTF.